One sample yielded the 32 T cell receptor beta chains listed below, sequenced in a study of blood T cell repertoires in COVID-19. Repertoires were generated with immunoSEQ multiplex PCR, while TCRdb's copy carries only in-frame clones and drops some. The sample yields roughly 68,000 clones, about 85% seen once. Specimen: peripheral blood. All receptors derive from a woman aged 45 to 65 with COVID-19, enrolled during active disease.

In DNA, the CDR3 is TGTGCAAGTCGCTTAGAAGCGTCGGCCAGCAATCAGCCCCAGCATTTT. As protein: CASRLEASASNQPQHF. The chain uses TRBV12-2 and TRBJ1-5. TRBV12-2 is recorded as a pseudogene. The CDR3 spans 16 residues.

CDR3 loop: CASSLHGTSGDGWCNEQFF. CDR3 sequence (DNA): TGTGCCAGCAGCCTTCACGGGACTAGCGGGGACGGGTGGTGCAATGAGCAGTTCTTC. The chain employs TRBV3-1 (or the pseudogene TRBV3-2) and TRBJ2-1; TRBD2 matches at 13 bases. Germline values: CDR1 LGHDT, CDR2 YNNKEL (reference sequence). The CDR3 contains 19 residues. V shed 4 bases and J 6 bases; nucleotides not matched to a gene: 15.

V gene TRBV28 combines with J gene TRBJ2-1, with D perhaps TRBD2 (7 bases). The V end lost 7 bases, the J end lost 7 bases, and 20 bases lay between the germline ends. The CDR3 is 15 residues long. Germline-derived CDR1 and CDR2 are MDHEN and SYDVKM. The CDR3 here is CASTPSIGGLNEQFF. CDR3 nucleotide sequence: TGTGCCAGCACCCCAAGCATCGGGGGGCTAAATGAGCAGTTCTTC.

The rearrangement links TRBV5-1 to TRBJ2-7; the match to TRBD2 covers 14 bases. The trim removed 4 bases at V and 1 base at J, leaving 10 bases unmatched. The CDR3 contains 18 residues. Germline V lookup: CDR1 SGHRS, CDR2 YFSETQ. The CDR3: CASSRRLAGGLRSYEQYF. CDR3 in DNA: TGCGCCAGCAGCCGAAGACTAGCGGGAGGGCTTCGTTCCTACGAGCAGTACTTC. Based on the CDR3 plus reference TRBV5-1 and TRBJ2-7, the full variable domain is KAGVTQTPRYLIKTRGQQVTLSCSPISGHRSVSWYQQTPGQGLQFLFEYFSETQRNKGNFPGRFSGRQFSNSRSEMNVSTLELGDSALYLCASSRRLAGGLRSYEQYFGPGTRLTVT.

The chain couples TRBV5-4 to TRBJ2-3; the match to TRBD1 covers 10 bases. CDR1 is SGHNT and CDR2 is YYREEE in the germline V gene (reference sequence). After removal of 2 bases from V and 4 bases from J, the junction contained 4 bases not matched to a gene. The CDR3 length is 15 residues. CDR3 DNA sequence: TGTGCCAGCAGCTTTGGGACAGGGGACGCAGATACGCAGTATTTT. Translation gives CASSFGTGDADTQYF.

This clone was counted a few times. The V call is TRBV3-1 (or the pseudogene TRBV3-2), the J call TRBJ2-2; tentative D call: TRBD1 (6 bases). This CDR3 comprises 18 residues. Trimming removed 11 bases from V and 0 bases from J, with 25 bases in between. Germline lookup yields CDR1 LGHDT and CDR2 YNNKEL (reference sequence). The CDR3 here is CAPLVRGGVSANTGELFF. The CDR3 DNA reads as TGTGCCCCCCTCGTTAGAGGGGGAGTAAGTGCGAACACCGGGGAGCTGTTTTTT.

The J gene is TRBJ2-7, the V gene TRBV6-6, with D hard to call. The CDR3 covers 14 residues. The germline V and J ends were trimmed by 5 bases and 3 bases, with 14 bases remaining between them. In germline, CDR1 is MNHNY, CDR2 SVGAGI (reference sequence). The CDR3 here is CASSPRPDLYEQYF. CDR3 DNA sequence: TGTGCCAGCAGTCCCAGGCCGGATCTCTACGAGCAGTACTTC.

This chain uses TRBV6-1 with TRBJ2-7; TRBD2 agrees at 8 bases. After removal of 2 bases from V and 6 bases from J, the junction contained 9 bases not matched to a gene. The CDR3 is 15 residues long. Per the germline V gene, CDR1 is MNHNS and CDR2 is SASEGT. The CDR3: CASSELPLTSGEQYF. Here the CDR3 DNA reads TGTGCCAGCAGTGAACTCCCACTTACTAGCGGCGAGCAGTACTTC.

The genes are TRBV6-5 and TRBJ1-6; D might be TRBD1 (5 bases). The CDR3 totals 14 residues. Germline V gene lookup returns CDR1 MNHEY and CDR2 SVGAGI. V was shortened by 0 bases and J by 9 bases, with 9 bases between the two germline ends. In DNA, the CDR3 is TGTGCCAGCAGTTACTCTCCAGGGCTTTCACCCCTCCACTTT. The encoded protein is CASSYSPGLSPLHF.

The J gene is TRBJ2-7, the V gene TRBV10-3; no clear D. Looked up from germline, CDR1 is ENHRY and CDR2 is SYGVKD. Trimming removed 2 bases at V and 6 bases at J, with 8 bases between. CDR3 length: 12 residues. The CDR3 DNA reads TGTGCCATCAGTGAGGTCCCTACCGAGCAGTACTTC. Its translation: CAISEVPTEQYF.

The chain links TRBV5-1 to TRBJ2-1; perhaps TRBD2 as D (6 bases). The germline gives CDR1 SGHRS, CDR2 YFSETQ. V lost 4 bases, J lost 0 bases, and 14 bases lay in between. This CDR3 has 16 residues. The CDR3 bases are TGCGCCAGCAGCCTCGGGACTTTAAGCTCCTACAATGAGCAGTTCTTC. This translates into CASSLGTLSSYNEQFF. The full variable domain, rest sourced from reference TRBV5-1 and TRBJ2-1, is KAGVTQTPRYLIKTRGQQVTLSCSPISGHRSVSWYQQTPGQGLQFLFEYFSETQRNKGNFPGRFSGRQFSNSRSEMNVSTLELGDSALYLCASSLGTLSSYNEQFFGPGTRLTVL.

The CDR3 sequence is CASSLPGPYGYTF. CDR3 sequence (DNA): TGTGCCAGCAGCTTACCGGGTCCCTATGGCTACACCTTC. The V call is TRBV11-2, the J call TRBJ1-2, with D uncertain. The CDR3 is 13 amino acids. Trimming removed 2 bases at V and 4 bases at J, with 8 bases between. Per the germline V gene, CDR1 is SGHAT and CDR2 is FQNNGV.

The chain links TRBV19 to TRBJ1-2; D unresolved. Germline V gene lookup returns CDR1 LNHDA and CDR2 SQIVND (reference sequence). The CDR3 consists of 13 residues. Trimming took off 4 bases at V and 0 bases at J, with 6 bases between the two ends. Here the CDR3 reads CASSSPSNYGYTF. CDR3 DNA sequence: TGTGCCAGTAGTAGTCCATCTAACTATGGCTACACCTTC.

The rearrangement joins TRBV21-1 to TRBJ2-4; the table's D gene call, TRBD2, was not cross checked with the DNA. TRBV21-1 corresponds to a pseudogene. The CDR3 runs to 15 residues. This CDR3 is CASTPRGLAKNIQYF. CDR3 coding DNA: TGTGCCAGCACCCCCCGGGGGTTAGCCAAAAACATTCAGTACTTC.

This clone was recorded once. The chain has TRBV5-5 and TRBJ2-1, with no clear D. Trimming left V 3 bases short and J 6 bases short, with 13 bases between. The germline V gene has CDR1 SGHKS and CDR2 YYEKEE (reference sequence). The length of the CDR3 is 14 residues. DNA for the CDR3: TGTGCCAGCAGCTACGGTCTCCACCGCAATGAGCAGTTCTTC. Translating gives CASSYGLHRNEQFF.

The chain employs TRBV6-5 and TRBJ2-1, with a tentative D call TRBD1 (6 bases). V was shortened by 4 bases and J by 10 bases, with 14 bases between the two germline ends. Germline V gives CDR1 MNHEY, CDR2 SVGAGI. The CDR3 runs 13 residues. DNA for the CDR3: TGTGCCAGCAGTTTTAACAGGGTGCGGGAGCAGTTCTTC. Amino acid sequence: CASSFNRVREQFF.

The V call is TRBV19, the J call TRBJ2-2; no firm D call. Germline V CDR1 and CDR2: LNHDA, SQIVND (reference sequence). CDR3 length: 12 amino acids. Trimming removed 3 bases from V and 5 bases from J, with 4 bases in between. CDR3 loop: CASSISTGELFF. The CDR3, as DNA: TGTGCCAGTAGTATTAGTACCGGGGAGCTGTTTTTT.

The chain is built from TRBV6-5 and TRBJ2-5; 8 nucleotides align to TRBD1. The CDR3 is 15 amino acids. After removal of 8 bases from V and 5 bases from J, the junction contained 13 bases not matched to a gene. Germline CDR1 is MNHEY and CDR2 is SVGAGI. The CDR3 DNA reads TGTGCCAGCCTCGCCCGGACAGGGAGTGGGGAGACCCAGTACTTC. Its protein is CASLARTGSGETQYF.

The J gene is TRBJ2-3, the V gene TRBV12-5; no firm D call. The V gene's germline CDR1 is LGHNT and CDR2 FRNRAP. The CDR3 runs to 11 residues. Between the trimmed V and J ends, which lost 8 bases and 2 bases, there was a span of 5 bases. The CDR3 protein is CASSNTDTQYF. The CDR3 DNA reads TGTGCTAGTTCCAACACAGATACGCAGTATTTT.

The chain carries TRBV28 and TRBJ1-2, with a tentative D call TRBD1 (5 bases). Germline loops: CDR1 MDHEN, CDR2 SYDVKM. This CDR3 contains 13 residues. V lost 2 bases to trimming and J lost 7 bases, with 11 bases between them. As DNA, the CDR3 is TGTGCCAGCAGTTTAAATCGCAGGGTTGGCTACACCTTC. Translation: CASSLNRRVGYTF.

This rearrangement joins TRBV7-3 to TRBJ2-1, with TRBD2 matching over 7 bases. The CDR3 loop spans 14 amino acids. The V gene end was trimmed by 3 bases and the J gene end by 8 bases; junction bases not matched to a gene: 7. Looked up from germline, CDR1 is SGHTA and CDR2 is FQGTGA. CDR3: CASSFRGSWDEQFF. The CDR3 DNA sequence: TGTGCCAGCAGCTTCCGCGGGAGTTGGGATGAGCAGTTCTTC.

This sequence joins TRBV5-1 and TRBJ2-1; D gene uncertain. Trimming removed 0 bases from V and 0 bases from J, with 7 bases in between. The CDR3 is made up of 15 amino acids. Per the germline V gene, CDR1 is SGHRS and CDR2 is YFSETQ. CDR3 protein: CASSLVAASYNEQFF. The CDR3 DNA follows: TGCGCCAGCAGCTTGGTTGCGGCCTCCTACAATGAGCAGTTCTTC.

The chain employs TRBV28 and TRBJ1-1; D uncertain. The CDR3 has 12 residues. Germline V lookup: CDR1 MDHEN, CDR2 SYDVKM. The V end was cut by 6 bases, the J end by 6 bases, with 11 bases between. Here the CDR3 reads CASSLGSPEAFF. The CDR3 region has the DNA TGTGCCAGCAGCCTGGGGAGCCCTGAAGCTTTCTTT.

The J gene is TRBJ2-2, the V gene TRBV5-1; 7 bases fit TRBD1. The CDR3 runs 15 residues. CDR1 and CDR2 from the germline V gene are SGHRS and YFSETQ. V gave up 4 bases and J gave up 1 base; unmatched junction bases: 4. CDR3 protein: CASSRDSLNTGELFF. The CDR3 nucleotides read TGCGCCAGCAGCCGGGACAGCTTGAACACCGGGGAGCTGTTTTTT.

This chain uses TRBV28 with TRBJ2-3; D may be TRBD1 (6 bases). The V and J ends lost 6 bases and 0 bases respectively, with 16 bases between them. Germline assignment: CDR1 MDHEN and CDR2 SYDVKM. This CDR3 has 16 amino acids. The CDR3: CASSTRTAPSTDTQYF. CDR3 DNA sequence: TGTGCCAGCAGCACGAGGACAGCCCCTAGCACAGATACGCAGTATTTT.

A remark on this clone: Mismatch with germline at one junction end may stem from a read error. The chain employs TRBV27 and TRBJ1-6, with TRBD1 as a possible D gene (5 bases). The length of the CDR3 is 14 residues. The germline gives CDR1 MNHEY, CDR2 SMNVEV (reference sequence). The CDR3 spells CASSPPWGGSALHF. CDR3 nucleotide sequence: TGTGCCAGCAGCCCTCCCTGGGGGGGTTCAGCCCTCCACTTT.

The chain employs TRBV4-2 and TRBJ2-7, with a possible D match to TRBD1 (6 bases). V was pared by 0 bases and J by 0 bases, with 6 bases between. The germline gives CDR1 LGHNA, CDR2 YNFKEQ. The CDR3 is 14 amino acids. CDR3 sequence reads: CASSQDRGSYEQYF. CDR3 bases: TGTGCCAGCAGCCAAGACAGGGGCTCCTACGAGCAGTACTTC.

The V gene is TRBV7-2, the J gene TRBJ2-1; the match to TRBD2 covers 7 bases. Germline values: CDR1 SGHTA, CDR2 FQGNSA. This CDR3 contains 15 residues. Unmatched junction bases numbered 9, after V lost 2 bases and J lost 8 bases. CDR3 bases: TGTGCCAGCAGCTTAAGGGGCGGGAGAGGCGATGAGCAGTTCTTC. Translated, it gives CASSLRGGRGDEQFF.

This clone has just a few counts. The rearrangement links TRBV2 to TRBJ1-4; no clear D. V dropped 1 base and J dropped 4 bases, with 10 bases sitting between them. CDR3 length: 15 residues. Germline-derived CDR1 and CDR2 are SNHLY and FYNNEI. CDR3 protein: CASSEVGSDNEKLFF. In nucleotides, the CDR3 is TGTGCCAGCAGTGAAGTAGGCAGCGATAATGAAAAACTGTTTTTT. Complete variable domain (other parts from reference TRBV2 and TRBJ1-4): EPEVTQTPSHQVTQMGQEVILRCVPISNHLYFYWYRQILGQKVEFLVSFYNNEISEKSEIFDDQFSVERPDGSNFTLKIRSTKLEDSAMYFCASSEVGSDNEKLFFGSGTQLSVL.

This clone turned up a few times. The chain carries TRBV7-6 and TRBJ1-5; D is undetermined. Germline CDR1 SGHVS, CDR2 FNYEAQ. The CDR3 is 13 residues long. Trimming stripped 1 base from V and 3 bases from J, with 4 bases between. CDR3 loop: CASSLDTNQPQHF. The CDR3 nucleotides are TGTGCCAGCAGCTTAGACACCAATCAGCCCCAGCATTTT.

This chain joins TRBV2 and TRBJ2-6, with TRBD1 matching 8 bases. This CDR3 has 16 residues. Unmatched junction bases numbered 5, after V lost 7 bases and J lost 0 bases. Per the germline V gene, CDR1 is SNHLY and CDR2 is FYNNEI. Written as DNA, the CDR3 is TGTGCCAGCACCAGGACAGGGCGCTCTGGGGCCAACGTCCTGACTTTC. It yields the protein CASTRTGRSGANVLTF.

The chain couples TRBV10-3 to TRBJ1-1; D perhaps matches TRBD1 (5 bases). Germline V gene sequence: CDR1 ENHRY, CDR2 SYGVKD. The CDR3 covers 14 residues. Trimming stripped 4 bases from V and 5 bases from J, with 14 bases between. The CDR3 loop is CAISVGREETEAFF. The CDR3 DNA is TGTGCCATCAGTGTGGGCAGGGAAGAAACTGAAGCTTTCTTT.